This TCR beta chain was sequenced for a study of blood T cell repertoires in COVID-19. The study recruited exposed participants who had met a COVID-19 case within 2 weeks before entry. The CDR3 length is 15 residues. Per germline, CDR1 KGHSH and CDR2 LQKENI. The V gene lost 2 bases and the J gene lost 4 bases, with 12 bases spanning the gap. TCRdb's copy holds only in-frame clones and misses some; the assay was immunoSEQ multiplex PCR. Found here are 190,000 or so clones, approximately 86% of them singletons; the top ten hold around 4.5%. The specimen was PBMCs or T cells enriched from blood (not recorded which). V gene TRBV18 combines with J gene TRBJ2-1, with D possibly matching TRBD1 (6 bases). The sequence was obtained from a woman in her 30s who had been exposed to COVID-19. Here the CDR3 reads CASSPSPTGYNEQFF. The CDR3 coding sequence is TGTGCCAGCTCACCAAGCCCGACAGGTTACAATGAGCAGTTCTTC.